The subject of this entry is one T cell receptor beta chain. Its antigen is not known. The PCR was carried out with 60 Vbeta primers and 13 Jbeta primers. Produced via immunoSEQ multiplex PCR; TCRdb's table is partial and in-frame only. The specimen's table records tens of thousands of clones. The source of the sample is a study of cytomegalovirus exposure and HLA in healthy donors. All donors participated as healthy donors of bone marrow. Study-wide results and caveats: CMV serostatus alone was available as immune exposure information.

V was pared by 3 bases and J by 0 bases, with 8 bases of the junction left unmatched. This CDR3 has 16 residues. The germline gives CDR1 PRHDT, CDR2 FYEKMQ (reference sequence). Source material: PBMCs. The V and J genes are TRBV13 and TRBJ2-7, with TRBD1 matching 7 bases. This receptor was taken from a man younger than 35 in good health and CMV-seropositive. CDR3 loop: CASSLLTGEYSYEQYF. CDR3 DNA: TGTGCCAGCAGCTTGCTTACAGGGGAGTACTCCTACGAGCAGTACTTC.